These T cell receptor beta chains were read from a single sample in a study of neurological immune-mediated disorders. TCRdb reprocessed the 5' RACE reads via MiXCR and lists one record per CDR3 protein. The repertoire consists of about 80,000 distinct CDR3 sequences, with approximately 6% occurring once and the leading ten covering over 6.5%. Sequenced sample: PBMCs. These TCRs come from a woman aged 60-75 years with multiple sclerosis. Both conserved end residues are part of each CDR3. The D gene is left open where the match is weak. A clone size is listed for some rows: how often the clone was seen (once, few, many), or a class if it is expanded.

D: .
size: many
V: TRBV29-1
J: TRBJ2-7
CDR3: CSVGGGSYEQYF
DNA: TGCAGCGTTGGGGGCGGCAGCTACGAGCAGTACTTC

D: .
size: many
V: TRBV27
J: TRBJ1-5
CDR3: CASSLRAGGQSNQPQHF
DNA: TGTGCCAGCAGTTTACGGGCGGGGGGGCAAAGCAATCAGCCCCAGCATTTT

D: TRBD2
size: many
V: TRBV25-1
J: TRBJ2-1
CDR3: CASSDRLAGGQVF
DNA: TGTGCCAGCAGTGATCGGCTAGCGGGGGGGCAGGTCTTC

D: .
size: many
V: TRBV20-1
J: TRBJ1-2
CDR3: CSARAANREDGYTF
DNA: TGCAGTGCTAGAGCGGCGAACAGGGAGGATGGCTACACCTTC

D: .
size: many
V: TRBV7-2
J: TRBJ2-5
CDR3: CASSQPGGQEETQYF
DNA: TGTGCCAGCAGCCAACCGGGGGGACAGGAGGAGACCCAGTACTTC

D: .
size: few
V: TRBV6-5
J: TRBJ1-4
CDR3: CASSWGMGGEKLFF
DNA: TGTGCCAGCAGTTGGGGGATGGGCGGAGAAAAACTGTTTTTT

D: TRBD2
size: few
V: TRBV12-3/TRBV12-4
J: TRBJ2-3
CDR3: CASSGTSGGTDTQYF
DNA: TGTGCCAGCAGTGGGACTAGCGGGGGCACAGATACGCAGTATTTT

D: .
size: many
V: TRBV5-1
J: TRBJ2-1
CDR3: CASSSEQVGEQFF
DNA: TGCGCCAGCAGCTCCGAGCAGGTGGGTGAGCAGTTCTTC

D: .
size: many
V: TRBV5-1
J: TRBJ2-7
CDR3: CASSLEGNTRLEQYF
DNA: TGCGCCAGCAGCTTGGAGGGGAATACGAGGTTGGAGCAGTACTTC

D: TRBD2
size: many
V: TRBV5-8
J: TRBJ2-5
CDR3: CASSLGVVAGYSQETQYF
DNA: TGTGCCAGCAGCTTGGGGGTCGTAGCGGGGTATTCGCAAGAGACCCAGTACTTC

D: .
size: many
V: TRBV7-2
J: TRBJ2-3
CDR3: CASSSLSLSASDTQYF
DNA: TGTGCCAGCAGCTCCCTGTCGCTGTCGGCATCGGATACGCAGTATTTT

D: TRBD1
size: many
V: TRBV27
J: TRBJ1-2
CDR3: CASSPTGYGYTF
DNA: TGTGCCAGCAGTCCGACAGGGTATGGCTACACCTTC

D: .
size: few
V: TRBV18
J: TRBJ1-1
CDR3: CASSPTTVNTEAFF
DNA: TGTGCCAGCTCACCCACGACAGTGAACACTGAAGCTTTCTTT

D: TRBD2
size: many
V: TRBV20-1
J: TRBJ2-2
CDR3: CSARLAGVTGELFF
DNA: TGCAGTGCTAGACTAGCGGGGGTAACCGGGGAGCTGTTTTTT

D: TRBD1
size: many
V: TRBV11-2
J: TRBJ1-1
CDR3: CASSLRQGLEAFF
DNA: TGTGCCAGCAGCCTCCGACAGGGGTTAGAAGCTTTCTTT

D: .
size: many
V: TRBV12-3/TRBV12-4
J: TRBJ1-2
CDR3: CASSFKQTNYGYTF
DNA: TGTGCCAGCAGTTTTAAACAGACTAACTATGGCTACACCTTC

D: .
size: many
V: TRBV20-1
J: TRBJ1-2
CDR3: CSAVRDGANYGYTF
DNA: TGCAGTGCTGTCCGGGACGGCGCTAACTATGGCTACACCTTC

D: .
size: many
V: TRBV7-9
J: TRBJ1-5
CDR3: CASSLLGVNQPQHF
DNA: TGTGCCAGCAGCTTACTAGGGGTCAATCAGCCCCAGCATTTT

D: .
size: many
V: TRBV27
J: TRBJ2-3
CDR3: CASSDWDKSADTQYF
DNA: TGTGCCAGCAGTGACTGGGACAAGAGCGCAGATACGCAGTATTTT

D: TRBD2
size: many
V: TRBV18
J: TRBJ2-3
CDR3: CASSPGRRAGGTDTQYF
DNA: TGTGCCAGCTCACCAGGACGGCGAGCGGGGGGCACAGATACGCAGTATTTT

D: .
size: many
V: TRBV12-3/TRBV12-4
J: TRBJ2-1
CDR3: CASSLGGGAGGYNEQFF
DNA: TGTGCCAGCAGTTTAGGGGGAGGGGCAGGGGGTTACAATGAGCAGTTCTTC

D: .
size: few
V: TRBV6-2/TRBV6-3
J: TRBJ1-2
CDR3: CVSRVGVGYTF
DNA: TGTGTCAGCAGAGTAGGGGTTGGCTACACCTTC

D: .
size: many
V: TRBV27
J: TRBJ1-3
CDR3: CASSVAGLGNTIYF
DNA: TGTGCCAGCAGTGTCGCAGGGCTTGGAAACACCATATATTTT

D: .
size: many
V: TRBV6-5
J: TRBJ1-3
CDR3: CASRITKTSGNTIYF
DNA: TGTGCCAGCAGAATCACAAAGACGTCTGGAAACACCATATATTTT

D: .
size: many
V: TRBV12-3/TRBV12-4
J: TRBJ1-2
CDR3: CASSFGRRGYTF
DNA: TGTGCCAGCAGTTTTGGCAGAAGAGGCTACACCTTC

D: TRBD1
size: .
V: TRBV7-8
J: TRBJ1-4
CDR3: CASSSTGGKLFF
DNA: TGTGCCAGCAGCTCAACAGGGGGTAAACTGTTTTTT

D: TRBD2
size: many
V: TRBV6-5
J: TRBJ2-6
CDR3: CASTPGGGAGANVLTF
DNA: TGTGCCAGCACCCCCGGGGGGGGCGCTGGGGCCAACGTCCTGACTTTC

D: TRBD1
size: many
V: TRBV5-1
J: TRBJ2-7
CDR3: CASSPEGTGAREQYF
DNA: TGCGCCAGCAGCCCGGAAGGGACAGGCGCTAGAGAGCAGTACTTC

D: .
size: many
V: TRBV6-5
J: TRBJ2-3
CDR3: CASSYMLGDKAQYF
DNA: TGTGCCAGCAGTTACATGCTCGGCGACAAGGCGCAGTATTTT

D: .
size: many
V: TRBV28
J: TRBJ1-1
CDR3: CASSSKGGNTEAFF
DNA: TGTGCCAGCAGTTCAAAAGGGGGGAACACTGAAGCTTTCTTT

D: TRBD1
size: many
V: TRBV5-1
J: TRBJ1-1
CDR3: CASTVDRANTEAFF
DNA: TGCGCCAGCACCGTAGACAGGGCGAACACTGAAGCTTTCTTT

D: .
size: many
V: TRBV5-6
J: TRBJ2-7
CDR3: CASSLGYPTYEQYF
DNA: TGTGCCAGCAGCTTGGGGTACCCTACCTACGAGCAGTACTTC

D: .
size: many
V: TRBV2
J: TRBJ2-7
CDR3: CASSGPPLYEQYF
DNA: TGTGCCAGCAGTGGACCTCCTCTATACGAGCAGTACTTC

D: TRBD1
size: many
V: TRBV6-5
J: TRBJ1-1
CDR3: CAAGWPGGTEAFF
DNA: TGTGCAGCGGGGTGGCCAGGGGGCACTGAAGCTTTCTTT

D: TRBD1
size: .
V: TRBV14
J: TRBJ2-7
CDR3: CASSQDVRTGSSYEQYF
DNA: TGTGCCAGCAGCCAAGATGTCCGGACAGGGAGCTCCTACGAGCAGTACTTC

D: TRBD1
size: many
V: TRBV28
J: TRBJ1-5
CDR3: CASNWGQNNQPQHF
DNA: TGTGCCAGCAATTGGGGACAGAACAATCAGCCCCAGCATTTT

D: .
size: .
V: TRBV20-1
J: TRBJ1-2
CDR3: CSAIDREGESIAWGYTF
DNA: TGCAGTGCTATAGATCGAGAAGGGGAGAGTATAGCGTGGGGCTACACCTTC

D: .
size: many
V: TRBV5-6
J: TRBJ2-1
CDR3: CASTSRRGSEQFF
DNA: TGTGCCAGCACCTCTAGAAGGGGTAGTGAGCAGTTCTTC

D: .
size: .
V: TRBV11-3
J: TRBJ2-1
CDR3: CASSPGGYNEQFF
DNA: TGTGCCAGCAGCCCTGGGGGGTACAATGAGCAGTTCTTC

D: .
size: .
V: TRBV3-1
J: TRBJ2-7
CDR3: CASSRFWDTSYKQYF
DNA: TGTGCCAGCAGTCGTTTTTGGGACACCTCCTACAAGCAGTACTTC

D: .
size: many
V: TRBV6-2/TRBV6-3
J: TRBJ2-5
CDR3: CASSYGETQYF
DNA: TGTGCCAGCAGTTACGGGGAGACCCAGTACTTC

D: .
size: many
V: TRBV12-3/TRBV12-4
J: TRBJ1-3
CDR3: CASSSINSGNTIYF
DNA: TGTGCCAGCAGTTCGATAAACTCTGGAAACACCATATATTTT

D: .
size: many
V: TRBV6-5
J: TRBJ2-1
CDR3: CASSPPGYNEQFF
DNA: TGTGCCAGCAGCCCCCCAGGATACAATGAGCAGTTCTTC

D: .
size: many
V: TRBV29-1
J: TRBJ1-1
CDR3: CSVGDTNTEAFF
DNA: TGCAGCGTAGGTGACACGAACACTGAAGCTTTCTTT

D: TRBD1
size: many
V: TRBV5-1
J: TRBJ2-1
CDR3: CASSPTRTGSSYNEQFF
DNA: TGCGCCAGCAGCCCGACCCGGACAGGCAGCTCCTACAATGAGCAGTTCTTC

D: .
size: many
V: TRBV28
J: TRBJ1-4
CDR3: CASTSGGRVNEKLFF
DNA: TGTGCCAGCACCTCGGGGGGGAGGGTTAATGAAAAACTGTTTTTT

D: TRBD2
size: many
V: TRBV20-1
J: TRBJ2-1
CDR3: CSAWTSGGTGAYNEQFF
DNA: TGCAGTGCTTGGACTAGCGGGGGGACGGGGGCTTACAATGAGCAGTTCTTC

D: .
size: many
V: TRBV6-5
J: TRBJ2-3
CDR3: CASTRDNTDTQYF
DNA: TGTGCCAGCACCCGGGACAACACAGATACGCAGTATTTT

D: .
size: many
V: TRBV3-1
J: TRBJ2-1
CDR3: CASSPELVNGQFF
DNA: TGTGCCAGCAGCCCCGAGCTAGTTAATGGCCAGTTCTTC

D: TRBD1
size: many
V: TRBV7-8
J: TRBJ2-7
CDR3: CASSNGQGGDEQYF
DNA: TGTGCCAGCAGCAACGGACAGGGTGGCGACGAGCAGTACTTC

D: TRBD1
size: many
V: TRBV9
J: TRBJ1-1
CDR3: CASSARQGNTEAFF
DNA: TGTGCCAGCAGCGCCCGACAGGGGAACACTGAAGCTTTCTTT

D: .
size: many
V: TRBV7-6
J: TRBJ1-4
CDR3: CASSSLPTGHNEKLFF
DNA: TGTGCCAGCAGCTCACTACCGACAGGTCATAATGAAAAACTGTTTTTT

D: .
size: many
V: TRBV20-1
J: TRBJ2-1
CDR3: CSARARGVHEQFF
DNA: TGCAGTGCTAGAGCTCGTGGGGTACATGAGCAGTTCTTC

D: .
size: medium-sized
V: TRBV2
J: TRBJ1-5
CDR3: CASQNGGQPQHF
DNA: TGTGCCAGTCAAAACGGGGGACAGCCCCAGCATTTT

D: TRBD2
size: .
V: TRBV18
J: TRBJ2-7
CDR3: CASSQGTKGYEQYF
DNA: TGTGCCAGCTCCCAAGGGACTAAAGGCTACGAGCAGTACTTC

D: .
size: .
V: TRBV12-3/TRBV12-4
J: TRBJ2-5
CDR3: CASSLGWWGETQYF
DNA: TGTGCCAGCAGTTTAGGTTGGTGGGGGGAGACCCAGTACTTC

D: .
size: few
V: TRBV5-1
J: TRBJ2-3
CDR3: CASTAGDRNTDTQYF
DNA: TGCGCCAGCACGGCGGGGGACAGGAACACAGATACGCAGTATTTT

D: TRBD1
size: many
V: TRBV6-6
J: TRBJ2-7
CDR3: CASNIQGFIYEQYF
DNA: TGTGCCAGCAACATACAGGGGTTTATCTACGAGCAGTACTTC

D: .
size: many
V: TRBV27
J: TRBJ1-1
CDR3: CASSRQEPNTEAFF
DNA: TGTGCCAGCAGTCGACAGGAGCCGAACACTGAAGCTTTCTTT